Below are 6 T cell receptor beta chains sequenced from a single sample in a study of T cell repertoires in cytomegalovirus infection (dated by TCRdb to between 2018 and 2021). The antigens of these receptors remain unknown. According to the study, the label for this sample's treatment or condition signals: in vitro stimulation with specific CMV peptide epitopes to enrich CMV-specific T cells. The reads were generated on an Illumina HiSeq 1500. TCRdb reran the public reads through fastp at Q25 and MiXCR, keeping productive beta chains. Entries that share a CDR3 protein sequence are merged under the most common genes and DNA. The sample profile shows 550,000 to 850,000 distinct CDR3 sequences; about 30% of them were found once. The top ten constitute about 20% of the sample. Source: cultured PBMCs, taken from culture after CMV antigen stimulation. The receptor set was obtained from a human donor in good health (CMV status not recorded). Some clones in this sample may be carry-over from other donors' samples.

The DNA of the CDR3 is TGTGCCAGCAGCTTAGACAGGGATTCTGAAGCTTTCTTT. It specifies CASSLDRDSEAFF. This rearrangement joins TRBV7-9 to TRBJ1-1, with D maybe TRBD1 (6 bases). The germline V gene has CDR1 SEHNR and CDR2 FQNEAQ (reference sequence). V was cut by 1 base and J by 6 bases, with 9 bases left in between. The CDR3 has 13 residues.

Only a few counts were recorded for this clonotype. V is TRBV7-2 and J is TRBJ2-1; D perhaps matches TRBD2 (6 bases). This CDR3 contains 14 residues. Germline CDR1 SGHTA, CDR2 FQGNSA. As DNA, the CDR3 is TGTGCGGGGGGTAGGTCAATGACCTACAATGAGCAGTTCTTC. This codes for CAGGRSMTYNEQFF.

The chain is built from TRBV10-3 and TRBJ2-3; D might be TRBD1 (6 bases). Trimming cost V 10 bases and J 6 bases, with 11 bases left between them. There are 11 residues in the CDR3. Germline assignment: CDR1 ENHRY and CDR2 SYGVKD. The CDR3 here is CATRDKDTQYF. CDR3 DNA sequence: TGTGCCACCAGGGACAAGGATACGCAGTATTTT.

The table lists this clonotype with a few counts. This rearrangement joins TRBV11-2 to TRBJ2-3; D call uncertain. Trimming shortened V by 4 bases and J by 4 bases, and 21 bases separated the two germline ends. CDR3 size: 17 residues. Germline V lookup: CDR1 SGHAT, CDR2 FQNNGV. The CDR3 nucleotides are TGTGCCAGCAGCTCGGCCTTGCGGAGATTTGGGGCAGATACGCAGTATTTT. Translating gives CASSSALRRFGADTQYF.

V gene TRBV12-3 or TRBV12-4 combines with J gene TRBJ1-2; D is unresolved. The CDR3 sequence is 12 residues long. V was trimmed by 8 bases and J by 6 bases, leaving 13 bases between them. CDR3 region: CASRSHQDGYTF. In nucleotides, the CDR3 is TGTGCCAGCCGATCCCACCAGGATGGCTACACCTTC.

J is TRBJ1-2 and V is TRBV20-1, with TRBD1 identical over 8 bases. Looked up from germline, CDR1 is DFQATT and CDR2 is SNEGSKA (reference sequence). This CDR3 spans 13 amino acids. J was trimmed by 2 bases and V by 6 bases; bases with no gene match: 5. The CDR3 loop is CSAGQGRNYGYTF. The CDR3 nucleotides are TGCAGTGCCGGACAGGGACGAAACTATGGCTACACCTTC.